These 22 T cell receptor beta chains were all obtained from the same sample, sequenced in a study of blood T cell repertoires in COVID-19. Here immunoSEQ multiplex PCR was the method, and the copy in TCRdb shows in-frame clones only, minus some. The table has hundreds of thousands of clones, around 88% seen once. Sequencing input: PBMCs or T cells enriched from blood (not recorded which). These receptors all stem from a woman between 35 and 50 years old who had recovered from COVID-19.

This chain joins TRBV30 and TRBJ1-1; D is unclear. Trimming took 8 bases from V and 5 from J, leaving 12 bases between them. This CDR3 region has 11 residues. CDR1 and CDR2 from the germline V gene are GTSNPN and SVGIG (reference sequence). CDR3 DNA sequence: TGTGCCGGAGCACGGGAAACTGAAGCTTTCTTT. Amino acids: CAGARETEAFF.

Of note for this clone: Other nucleotide sequences in the sample specify the same CDR3. This chain links TRBV6-5 with TRBJ2-5; TRBD1 matches 7 bases. The trim removed 6 bases at V and 1 base at J, leaving 2 bases unmatched. The CDR3 spans 13 residues. The germline gives CDR1 MNHEY, CDR2 SVGAGI. The CDR3, as DNA: TGTGCCAGCAGAGGGACAGTCCAAGAGACCCAGTACTTC. It translates to CASRGTVQETQYF.

The genes are TRBV6-6 and TRBJ2-7; 8 positions match TRBD2. The CDR3 extends over 14 amino acids. Looked up from germline, CDR1 is MNHNY and CDR2 is SVGAGI (reference sequence). Trimming took 0 bases from V and 4 from J; bases not matched to a gene: 2. CDR3 nucleotide sequence: TGTGCCAGCAGTTACTCGACTAGCGATTACGAGCAGTACTTC. Its translation: CASSYSTSDYEQYF.

The rearrangement links TRBV20-1 to TRBJ2-1, with a tentative D call TRBD2 (5 bases). There are 11 residues in the CDR3. Germline values: CDR1 DFQATT, CDR2 SNEGSKA (reference sequence). Trimming shortened V by 3 bases and J by 7 bases, and 7 bases separated the two germline ends. Here the CDR3 reads CSARGGNEQFF. Here the CDR3 DNA reads TGCAGTGCTAGGGGCGGGAATGAGCAGTTCTTC.

The chain has TRBV7-3 and TRBJ1-1; D unclear. Trimming took off 5 bases at V and 5 bases at J, with 12 bases between the two ends. The germline CDR1 and CDR2 sequences are SGHTA and FQGTGA. The CDR3 extends over 13 amino acids. CDR3 region: CASSIMRDTEAFF. CDR3 bases: TGTGCCAGCAGCATTATGAGGGATACTGAAGCTTTCTTT.

This clone has a single count. The V call is TRBV28, the J call TRBJ1-4, with D unclear. Germline-derived CDR1 and CDR2 are MDHEN and SYDVKM. V dropped 2 bases and J dropped 2 bases, with 9 bases sitting between them. The CDR3 loop spans 15 amino acids. DNA for the CDR3: TGTGCCAGCAGTTTAGACCCGGGTACTAATGAAAAACTGTTTTTT. It yields the protein CASSLDPGTNEKLFF.

V is TRBV5-1 and J is TRBJ1-1; TRBD1 might be the D (6 bases). CDR1 is SGHRS, CDR2 YFSETQ, per germline. V lost 4 bases and J 0 bases, leaving 10 bases between the germline ends. The CDR3 extends over 14 amino acids. CDR3 residues: CASSKGHLNTEAFF. In DNA, the CDR3 is TGCGCCAGCAGCAAGGGACATTTGAACACTGAAGCTTTCTTT.

The chain has TRBV20-1 and TRBJ2-1, with D perhaps TRBD1 (6 bases). V shed 3 bases and J shed 0 bases, with 12 bases lying between them. This CDR3 is 15 amino acids long. The germline gives CDR1 DFQATT, CDR2 SNEGSKA (reference sequence). CDR3 DNA sequence: TGCAGTGCTAGTGGGGGCGCCAACTCCTACAATGAGCAGTTCTTC. Amino acids: CSASGGANSYNEQFF.

As regards this clone: Sequence at one end of the junction differs from germline and may be a read error. This chain links TRBV18 with TRBJ2-7; 13 bases match TRBD2. In germline, CDR1 is KGHSH, CDR2 LQKENI. There are 13 residues in the CDR3. This CDR3 is CASATPGLAGLCF. The CDR3 DNA follows: TGTGCCAGCGCAACTCCGGGACTAGCGGGATTGTGCTTC.

The chain links TRBV6-5 to TRBJ2-7; 9 bases line up with TRBD1. The junction had 3 bases not matched to a gene; V was cut back by 6 bases and J by 3 bases. The CDR3 covers 13 residues. Germline V gene data show CDR1 as MNHEY and CDR2 as SVGAGI. The CDR3 DNA reads TGTGCCAGCAGACGACAGGGGGACTACGAGCAGTACTTC. It codes for CASRRQGDYEQYF.

V usage is TRBV4-1 and J usage is TRBJ2-7, with a possible D match to TRBD1 (5 bases). The CDR3 length is 14 residues. CDR1 is MGHRA, CDR2 YSYEKL, per germline. Trimming left V 1 base short and J 1 base short, with 8 bases between. The CDR3 sequence: CASSQGAGSYEQYF. The CDR3, as DNA: TGCGCCAGCAGCCAAGGGGCAGGGTCCTACGAGCAGTACTTC.

The V gene is TRBV29-1, the J gene TRBJ2-5; 12 bases match TRBD1. This CDR3 is 14 amino acids long. After removal of 5 bases from V and 2 bases from J, the junction contained 3 bases not matched to a gene. CDR1 is SQVTM, CDR2 ANQGSEA, per germline. The CDR3 DNA reads as TGCAGCGTTCGGGACAGGGGGCGTCAAGAGACCCAGTACTTC. This translates into CSVRDRGRQETQYF.

The chain has TRBV24-1 and TRBJ2-3, with 10 bases that match TRBD2. The germline gives CDR1 KGHDR, CDR2 SFDVKD. This CDR3 has 15 amino acids. V shed 4 bases, J shed 4 bases, and the junction held 4 bases outside the gene matches. CDR3 region: CATSDPSGSADTQYF. CDR3 nucleotides: TGTGCCACCAGTGACCCTAGCGGGAGTGCAGATACGCAGTATTTT.

This clone was found a few times. This chain connects TRBV5-5 to TRBJ2-7, with 9 bases that match TRBD1. V was pared by 3 bases and J by 2 bases, with 9 bases of the junction left unmatched. Germline V gives CDR1 SGHKS, CDR2 YYEKEE (reference sequence). The CDR3 runs to 16 residues. The CDR3 here is CASSWGPGTGTYEQYF. CDR3 coding DNA: TGTGCCAGCAGCTGGGGACCCGGGACAGGGACCTACGAGCAGTACTTC.

The chain recombines TRBV6-5 with TRBJ2-3, with D possibly matching TRBD2 (5 bases). This CDR3 has 13 residues. Between the trimmed V and J ends, which lost 6 bases and 3 bases, there was a span of 10 bases. The germline gives CDR1 MNHEY, CDR2 SVGAGI. The CDR3 loop is CASSRGNTDTQYF. CDR3 nucleotides: TGTGCCAGCAGCCGGGGTAATACAGATACGCAGTATTTT.

The rearrangement links TRBV20-1 to TRBJ1-2, with a tentative D call TRBD1 (6 bases). Germline CDR1 and CDR2: DFQATT and SNEGSKA (reference sequence). V lost 5 bases to trimming and J lost 6 bases, with 10 bases between them. CDR3 size: 11 residues. The CDR3 coding sequence is TGCAGTGCTGGCAGGGGCGATGGCTACACCTTC. Translation: CSAGRGDGYTF.

The chain uses TRBV2 and TRBJ2-2; 9 bases map to TRBD2. The length of the CDR3 is 17 residues. Losses at the gene ends were 6 bases for V and 2 bases for J; bases not matched to a gene: 10. The germline CDR1 and CDR2 sequences are SNHLY and FYNNEI. In DNA, the CDR3 is TGTGCCAGCAGCGACCCCAGACTAGCGGATAACACCGGGGAGCTGTTTTTT. Amino acids: CASSDPRLADNTGELFF.

The chain uses TRBV2 and TRBJ2-5, with 10 bases aligning to TRBD2. V gave up 6 bases and J gave up 3 bases; unmatched junction bases: 7. The CDR3 extends over 15 amino acids. CDR1 is SNHLY and CDR2 is FYNNEI in the germline V gene. Written as DNA, the CDR3 is TGTGCCAGCAGAGAAAGGACTAGCGGTAAAGAGACCCAGTACTTC. Amino acid sequence: CASRERTSGKETQYF. The whole variable domain, remainder taken from reference TRBV2 and TRBJ2-5, is EPEVTQTPSHQVTQMGQEVILRCVPISNHLYFYWYRQILGQKVEFLVSFYNNEISEKSEIFDDQFSVERPDGSNFTLKIRSTKLEDSAMYFCASRERTSGKETQYFGPGTRLLVL.

V is TRBV28 and J is TRBJ2-1, with TRBD2 matching 10 bases. Unmatched junction bases numbered 10, after V lost 5 bases and J lost 3 bases. The CDR3 loop spans 17 amino acids. The V gene's germline CDR1 is MDHEN and CDR2 SYDVKM. Here the CDR3 DNA reads TGTGCCAGCAGTACCCGAGGTGGGACTAGCGTCTACAATGAGCAGTTCTTC. Amino acids: CASSTRGGTSVYNEQFF.

V usage is TRBV3-1 (or the pseudogene TRBV3-2) and J usage is TRBJ2-1; TRBD1 agrees at 11 bases. The CDR3 length is 16 residues. V lost 6 bases, J lost 3 bases, and 7 bases stayed unmatched. CDR1 is LGHDT, CDR2 YNNKEL, per germline (reference sequence). The DNA for the CDR3 is TGTGCCAGCAGAGCCAGGACAGGGGGCAGCTACAATGAGCAGTTCTTC. This codes for CASRARTGGSYNEQFF.

This clone was detected a few times. This chain joins TRBV15 and TRBJ2-3; D might be TRBD2 (6 bases). Germline V gene data show CDR1 as LNHNV and CDR2 as YYDKDF (reference sequence). The V and J ends lost 7 bases and 3 bases respectively, with 14 bases between them. CDR3 length: 14 residues. The CDR3 DNA is TGTGCCACCACCCTTGGGGGGTCGACAGATACGCAGTATTTT. The encoded protein is CATTLGGSTDTQYF.

The chain combines TRBV18 with TRBJ1-1; TRBD1 aligns across 8 bases. J lost 5 bases, V lost 2 bases, and 4 bases had no gene match. The CDR3 spans 14 residues. Germline assignment: CDR1 KGHSH and CDR2 LQKENI. The CDR3 sequence: CASSPNRGETEAFF. The CDR3 DNA sequence: TGTGCCAGCTCACCAAACAGGGGGGAGACTGAAGCTTTCTTT.